Shown below are 30 T cell receptor beta chains from a single sample sequenced in a study of beta chain features in type 1 diabetes. Expressed TCRB transcripts were sequenced because the entire RNA isolate underwent reverse transcription. TCRdb's table, derived via immunoSEQ multiplex PCR, lists solely in-frame clones and lacks some. The sample carries 70,000 to 95,000 clones, under 35% recorded once. The sequenced sample was stem cell memory CD4+ T cells from blood. These receptors were taken from a woman younger than 30 in good health.

In this sample, this clone turned up a few times. V usage is TRBV5-4 and J usage is TRBJ2-7, with TRBD1 identical over 7 bases. With V trimmed by 4 bases and J by 1 base, 5 bases remained unmatched. This CDR3 region has 14 residues. Germline CDR1 reads SGHNT; CDR2 reads YYREEE (reference sequence). The CDR3 reads CASSTRDSSYEQYF. In nucleotides, the CDR3 is TGTGCCAGCAGCACCCGGGACAGTTCCTACGAGCAGTACTTC.

This clone was picked up a small number of times. The V gene is TRBV18, the J gene TRBJ2-7; D possibly corresponds to TRBD2 (6 bases). V was cut by 3 bases and J by 6 bases, with 18 bases left in between. The CDR3 runs to 15 residues. The germline CDR1 and CDR2 sequences are KGHSH and LQKENI. For the CDR3, the DNA is TGTGCCAGCTCACCTTACGGAGGGCTCGGGGTCGAGCAGTACTTC. It codes for CASSPYGGLGVEQYF.

The V and J genes are TRBV6-5 and TRBJ2-1; 9 nucleotides line up with TRBD2. Trimming removed 6 bases from V and 6 bases from J; junction bases left unmatched: 9. Looked up from germline, CDR1 is MNHEY and CDR2 is SVGAGI. This CDR3 contains 15 residues. CDR3 DNA: TGTGCCAGCAGACCGAGCGGGGGGCCCTTCAATGAGCAGTTCTTC. It specifies CASRPSGGPFNEQFF.

The rearrangement joins TRBV18 to TRBJ2-5; TRBD2 might be the D (5 bases). The CDR3 runs to 14 residues. The V and J ends lost 6 bases and 5 bases respectively, with 16 bases between them. Germline loops: CDR1 KGHSH, CDR2 LQKENI. CDR3 sequence reads: CASSFGLASETQYF. Written as DNA, the CDR3 is TGTGCCAGCTCGTTCGGTCTAGCCAGTGAGACCCAGTACTTC.

This clone was found a few times. The chain has TRBV7-6 and TRBJ1-1; TRBD1 is a possible D gene (6 bases). CDR3 length: 14 amino acids. The V and J ends lost 4 bases and 4 bases respectively, with 13 bases between them. Germline CDR1 and CDR2: SGHVS and FNYEAQ. CDR3 in amino acids: CASSSYRVGTEAFF. The CDR3 nucleotides are TGTGCCAGCAGCTCCTACAGGGTAGGCACTGAAGCTTTCTTT.

The chain links TRBV27 to TRBJ2-7, with 7 bases that match TRBD2. CDR1 and CDR2 (germline): MNHEY, SMNVEV (reference sequence). V was clipped by 8 bases and J by 3 bases; unmatched bases: 13. CDR3 length equals 15 residues. The CDR3 is CASGSLGEGLYEQYF. The CDR3 nucleotides are TGTGCCAGCGGATCCCTGGGGGAGGGTCTCTACGAGCAGTACTTC.

This clone was observed a few times. The V gene is TRBV5-1, the J gene TRBJ1-1, with a tentative D call TRBD1 (5 bases). The V end lost 4 bases, the J end lost 1 base, and 14 bases lay between the germline ends. CDR1 is SGHRS and CDR2 is YFSETQ in the germline V gene. The CDR3 has 15 amino acids. The CDR3 spells CASSAGGGQNTEAFF. The CDR3 bases are TGCGCCAGCAGCGCAGGCGGGGGTCAGAACACTGAAGCTTTCTTT.

CDR3 bases: TGTGCCAGCAGCTTAGGCAGGGAGGTGGGAGCTTTCTTT. Its protein is CASSLGREVGAFF. This chain joins TRBV7-9 and TRBJ1-1; D may be TRBD1 (5 bases). Germline CDR1 reads SEHNR; CDR2 reads FQNEAQ (reference sequence). The CDR3 is 13 amino acids. The V end was cut by 1 base, the J end by 10 bases, with 13 bases between.

This clone is a singleton in its sample. V usage is TRBV9 and J usage is TRBJ2-5; TRBD2 agrees at 8 bases. The V gene end was trimmed by 4 bases and the J gene end by 5 bases; junction bases not matched to a gene: 7. Germline V CDR1 and CDR2: SGDLS, YYNGEE. The CDR3 has 14 amino acids. The CDR3 here is CASSSGLDLETQYF. CDR3 coding DNA: TGTGCCAGCAGCTCGGGACTAGATCTCGAGACCCAGTACTTC.

This clone has a handful of counts. The chain is built from TRBV5-1 and TRBJ2-7, with 9 nucleotides matching TRBD2. The junction had 2 bases not matched to a gene; V was cut back by 0 bases and J by 4 bases. This CDR3 contains 14 residues. Germline V gives CDR1 SGHRS, CDR2 YFSETQ. The chain's CDR3 is CASSLGTSDYEQYF. CDR3 in DNA: TGCGCCAGCAGCTTGGGGACTAGCGATTACGAGCAGTACTTC.

The J gene is TRBJ1-1, the V gene TRBV7-6, with TRBD1 as a possible D gene (6 bases). The germline V gene encodes CDR1 SGHVS and CDR2 FNYEAQ. The CDR3 has 13 amino acids. The V end was cut by 5 bases, the J end by 1 base, with 8 bases between. The CDR3 protein is CASSGQPNTEAFF. CDR3 DNA: TGTGCCAGCAGCGGACAGCCGAACACTGAAGCTTTCTTT.

The V gene is TRBV19, the J gene TRBJ1-5, with D possibly TRBD1 on 6 matching bases. The ends were cut back, 9 bases at V and 3 bases at J, with 21 bases in the middle. CDR1 is LNHDA, CDR2 SQIVND, per germline (reference sequence). CDR3 length: 16 amino acids. The CDR3 bases are TGTGCCAGCTCCCGTCGTCGGGGGGCTTACAATCAGCCCCAGCATTTT. This codes for CASSRRRGAYNQPQHF.

This clone has a handful of counts. The chain employs TRBV7-2 and TRBJ2-7, with D possibly being TRBD1 (6 bases). V lost 0 bases and J lost 3, with 9 bases in between. This CDR3 has 14 amino acids. Per the germline V gene, CDR1 is SGHTA and CDR2 is FQGNSA. In DNA form, the CDR3 reads TGTGCCAGCAGCTTAGCGGACAGCTTCTACGAGCAGTACTTC. Translated, it gives CASSLADSFYEQYF.

V gene TRBV5-1 combines with J gene TRBJ2-7; TRBD1 agrees at 7 bases. The CDR3 consists of 15 residues. Germline CDR1 reads SGHRS; CDR2 reads YFSETQ. V shed 4 bases and J 4 bases; nucleotides not matched to a gene: 11. CDR3 loop: CASSSWDRRDYEQYF. The DNA of the CDR3 is TGCGCCAGCAGCAGCTGGGACAGACGAGATTACGAGCAGTACTTC.

This clone has a single count. The junction departs from the called germline gene at one end, perhaps through a read error. V gene TRBV7-7 combines with J gene TRBJ2-2; TRBD1 matches at 8 bases. Germline assignment: CDR1 SSHAT and CDR2 FNYEAQ (reference sequence). This CDR3 region has 14 residues. For the CDR3, the DNA is TGTGCTAGCAGCTCGGACAGGGACGCCGGGGAGCTGTTTTTT. Residues: CASSSDRDAGELFF. Complete variable domain (other parts from reference TRBV7-7 and TRBJ2-2): GAGVSQSPRYKVTKRGQDVTLRCDPISSHATLYWYQQALGQGPEFLTYFNYEAQPDKSGLPSDRFSAERPEGSISTLTIQRTEQRDSAMYRCASSSDRDAGELFFGEGSRLTVL.

This clone was detected a few times. CDR3 bases: TGTGCCAGCAGCACCGACTACCTACCCTACAATGAGCAGTTCTTC. Translation: CASSTDYLPYNEQFF. The chain uses TRBV5-4 and TRBJ2-1, with a weak D call TRBD2 (5 bases). There are 15 residues in the CDR3. V was trimmed by 4 bases and J by 2 bases, leaving 13 bases between them. Germline lookup yields CDR1 SGHNT and CDR2 YYREEE (reference sequence).

The sample holds one count of this clone. V gene TRBV18 combines with J gene TRBJ1-1; 9 bases fit TRBD1. Trimming removed 3 bases from V and 5 bases from J; junction bases left unmatched: 7. The V gene's germline CDR1 is KGHSH and CDR2 LQKENI. CDR3 size: 15 residues. CDR3 DNA: TGTGCCAGCTCACCCTCACAGGGGGCGCATACTGAAGCTTTCTTT. Its translation is CASSPSQGAHTEAFF. Full variable domain (outside the CDR3, taken from reference TRBV18 and TRBJ1-1): NAGVMQNPRHLVRRRGQEARLRCSPMKGHSHVYWYRQLPEEGLKFMVYLQKENIIDESGMPKERFSAEFPKEGPSILRIQQVVRGDSAAYFCASSPSQGAHTEAFFGQGTRLTVV.

This rearrangement joins TRBV28 to TRBJ2-3, with D possibly matching TRBD2 (6 bases). V was clipped by 2 bases and J by 4 bases, with 10 bases between them. The CDR3 extends over 14 amino acids. From germline, CDR1 is MDHEN and CDR2 SYDVKM. CDR3 in DNA: TGTGCCAGCAGTTTACGGGGGAGGCCAGATACGCAGTATTTT. Translation gives CASSLRGRPDTQYF. Looking up the rest from reference TRBV28 and TRBJ2-3 gives the full variable domain: DVKVTQSSRYLVKRTGEKVFLECVQDMDHENMFWYRQDPGLGLRLIYFSYDVKMKEKGDIPEGYSVSREKKERFSLILESASTNQTSMYLCASSLRGRPDTQYFGPGTRLTVL.

This chain links TRBV2 with TRBJ2-5; D unclear. V was clipped by 3 bases and J by 1 base, with 9 bases between them. This CDR3 is built from 14 residues. In germline, CDR1 is SNHLY, CDR2 FYNNEI. The CDR3 loop reads CASSDSSTQETQYF. The DNA for the CDR3 is TGTGCCAGCAGTGACTCGTCTACCCAAGAGACCCAGTACTTC.

This clone was counted only a few times. The rearrangement links TRBV27 to TRBJ2-7, with 7 bases aligning to TRBD1. After removal of 2 bases from V and 4 bases from J, the junction contained 5 bases not matched to a gene. CDR1 is MNHEY and CDR2 is SMNVEV in the germline V gene (reference sequence). The CDR3 is made up of 14 amino acids. CDR3 bases: TGTGCCAGCAGTTTAAGGGACAGAGATTACGAGCAGTACTTC. This sequence encodes CASSLRDRDYEQYF.

This clone has just a few counts. This sequence joins TRBV7-6 and TRBJ1-2; D gene uncertain. Trimming left V 5 bases short and J 7 bases short, with 20 bases between. This CDR3 region has 15 residues. The V gene's germline CDR1 is SGHVS and CDR2 FNYEAQ. CDR3 DNA sequence: TGTGCCAGCAGCCCTCCATCCCCTGCGCCGGGTGGCTACACCTTC. Translated: CASSPPSPAPGGYTF.

This clone has just a few counts. V and J are TRBV9 and TRBJ2-1; 14 bases agree with TRBD2. After removal of 0 bases from V and 8 bases from J, the junction contained 4 bases not matched to a gene. Germline lookup yields CDR1 SGDLS and CDR2 YYNGEE. This CDR3 has 16 amino acids. The CDR3 coding sequence is TGTGCCAGCAGCGTAGGACTAGCGGGAGGGCGCCATGAGCAGTTCTTC. Translation: CASSVGLAGGRHEQFF.

A few counts support this clone. The rearrangement links TRBV5-1 to TRBJ1-6; perhaps TRBD1 as D (6 bases). V lost 1 base to trimming and J lost 8 bases, with 16 bases between them. CDR1 SGHRS and CDR2 YFSETQ come from the germline V gene. The CDR3 spans 16 residues. DNA of the CDR3: TGCGCCAGCAGCTTGTTGTCCGGACAGAAAGATTCACCCCTCCACTTT. Protein: CASSLLSGQKDSPLHF.

This rearrangement joins TRBV7-2 to TRBJ2-3, with D perhaps matching TRBD2 (7 bases). The CDR3 runs to 15 residues. V lost 7 bases and J 0 bases, leaving 14 bases between the germline ends. Germline values: CDR1 SGHTA, CDR2 FQGNSA. The CDR3, as DNA: TGTGCCAGCATCCCCACGGGGGGCAGCACAGATACGCAGTATTTT. It codes for CASIPTGGSTDTQYF.

This clone was found a few times. This chain joins TRBV11-3 and TRBJ2-1; D may be TRBD2 (7 bases). This CDR3 is built from 17 residues. CDR1 and CDR2 from the germline V gene are SGHNT and YENEEA. The V gene lost 1 base and the J gene lost 3 bases, with 16 bases spanning the gap. The CDR3 loop is CASSLARGAVGYNEQFF. In nucleotides, the CDR3 is TGTGCCAGCAGCTTAGCCCGGGGGGCGGTCGGCTACAATGAGCAGTTCTTC.

The genes are TRBV2 and TRBJ2-7; TRBD2 matches at 8 bases. After removal of 2 bases from V and 5 bases from J, the junction contained 11 bases not matched to a gene. CDR3 size: 16 residues. Germline V gene lookup returns CDR1 SNHLY and CDR2 FYNNEI. The CDR3 DNA is TGTGCCAGCAGTGAACGGCTTCTAGCGGGCTACGACGAGCAGTACTTC. Amino acid sequence: CASSERLLAGYDEQYF.

This clone was observed a few times. This chain connects TRBV7-2 to TRBJ2-5; 12 bases line up with TRBD2. Germline CDR1 and CDR2: SGHTA and FQGNSA. V lost 9 bases to trimming and J lost 5 bases; unmatched junction nucleotides: 10. The CDR3 extends over 15 amino acids. The CDR3 DNA sequence: TGTGCCAGTCTAGCTAGCGGGGGGGCCGTGGAGACCCAGTACTTC. This encodes CASLASGGAVETQYF. Full variable domain (missing parts from reference TRBV7-2 and TRBJ2-5): GAGVSQSPSNKVTEKGKDVELRCDPISGHTALYWYRQSLGQGLEFLIYFQGNSAPDKSGLPSDRFSAERTGGSVSTLTIQRTQQEDSAVYLCASLASGGAVETQYFGPGTRLLVL.

This clone was observed a few times. The rearrangement links TRBV5-4 to TRBJ2-3; D might be TRBD2 (6 bases). Germline CDR1 SGHNT, CDR2 YYREEE (reference sequence). This CDR3 comprises 13 residues. Trimming took off 8 bases at V and 5 bases at J, with 15 bases between the two ends. CDR3: CASGGGGVDTQYF. In DNA form, the CDR3 reads TGTGCCAGTGGGGGAGGCGGGGTAGATACGCAGTATTTT.

This clone has more than one count but fewer than ten. The V gene is TRBV7-8, the J gene TRBJ2-5, with D possibly being TRBD2 (6 bases). CDR1 is SGHVS, CDR2 FQNEAQ, per germline. The CDR3 runs to 16 residues. Trimming took off 5 bases at V and 2 bases at J, with 18 bases between the two ends. CDR3 protein: CASSPPLGLLQETQYF. The CDR3 bases are TGTGCCAGCAGCCCCCCACTGGGACTGCTACAAGAGACCCAGTACTTC.

V and J are TRBV4-2 and TRBJ2-1, with 14 bases matching TRBD2. J gave up 0 bases and V 3 bases, and 7 bases lay outside the gene matches. The CDR3 covers 19 residues. Looked up from germline, CDR1 is LGHNA and CDR2 is YNFKEQ. The CDR3 bases are TGTGCCAGCAGCCACCGACTAGCGGGAGGGTGGGGCTCCTACAATGAGCAGTTCTTC. Protein sequence: CASSHRLAGGWGSYNEQFF.